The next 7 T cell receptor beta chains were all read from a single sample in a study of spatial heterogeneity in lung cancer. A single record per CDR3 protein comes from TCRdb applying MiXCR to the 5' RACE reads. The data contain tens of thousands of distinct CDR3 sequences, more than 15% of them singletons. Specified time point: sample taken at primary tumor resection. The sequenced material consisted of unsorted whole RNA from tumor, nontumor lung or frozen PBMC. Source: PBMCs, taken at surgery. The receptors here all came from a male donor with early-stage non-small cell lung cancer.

The CDR3 coding sequence is TGTGCCAGCAGCAGTGCGGGTAGCGGGAGTCCCGGGGAGCTGTTTTTT. Amino acids: CASSSAGSGSPGELFF. The V gene is TRBV5-4, the J gene TRBJ2-2; TRBD2 matches 9 bases. V trimming: 4 bases; J trimming: 6 bases; junction bases outside the gene matches: 10. Germline V lookup: CDR1 SGHNT, CDR2 YYREEE (reference sequence). The CDR3 spans 16 residues.

In nucleotides, the CDR3 is TGTGCCAGCAGCTTATTGGGGCAGGGAGTGAACACTGAAGCTTTCTTT. Protein sequence: CASSLLGQGVNTEAFF. V usage is TRBV7-9 and J usage is TRBJ1-1; TRBD1 might be the D (5 bases). Trimming stripped 2 bases from V and 0 bases from J, with 13 bases between. The CDR3 contains 16 residues. Germline CDR1 SEHNR, CDR2 FQNEAQ (reference sequence).

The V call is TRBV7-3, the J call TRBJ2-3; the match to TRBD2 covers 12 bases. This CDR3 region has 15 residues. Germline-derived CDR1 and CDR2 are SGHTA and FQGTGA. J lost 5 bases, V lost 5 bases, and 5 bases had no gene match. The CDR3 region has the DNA TGTGCCAGCAGCCAACTAGCGGGGGGTGGAGATACGCAGTATTTT. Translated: CASSQLAGGGDTQYF. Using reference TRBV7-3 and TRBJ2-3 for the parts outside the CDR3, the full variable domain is GAGVSQTPSNKVTEKGKYVELRCDPISGHTALYWYRQSLGQGPEFLIYFQGTGAADDSGLPNDRFFAVRPEGSVSTLKIQRTERGDSAVYLCASSQLAGGGDTQYFGPGTRLTVL.

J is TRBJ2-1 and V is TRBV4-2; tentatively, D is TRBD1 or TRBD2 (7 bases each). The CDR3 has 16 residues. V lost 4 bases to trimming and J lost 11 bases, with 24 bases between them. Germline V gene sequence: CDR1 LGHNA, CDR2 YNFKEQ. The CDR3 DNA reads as TGTGCCAGCAGCCGACAGGCCAGACAGGGAGGGGTTAAGCAGTTCTTC. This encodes CASSRQARQGGVKQFF.

The CDR3 coding sequence is TGTGCCAGCAGCTCAGGACTAGCGGGATCCCAAGAGACCCAGTACTTC. This translates into CASSSGLAGSQETQYF. This chain joins TRBV7-8 and TRBJ2-5; 12 positions match TRBD2. Germline CDR1 is SGHVS and CDR2 is FQNEAQ. The CDR3 has 16 amino acids. V lost 4 bases, J lost 1 base, and 4 bases stayed unmatched.

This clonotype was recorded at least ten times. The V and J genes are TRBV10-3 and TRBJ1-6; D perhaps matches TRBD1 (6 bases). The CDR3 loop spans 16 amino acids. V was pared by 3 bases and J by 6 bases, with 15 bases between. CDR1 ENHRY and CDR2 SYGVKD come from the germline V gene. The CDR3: CAISEGGERTNSPLHF. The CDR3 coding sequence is TGTGCCATCAGTGAAGGGGGGGAACGGACTAATTCACCCCTCCACTTT.

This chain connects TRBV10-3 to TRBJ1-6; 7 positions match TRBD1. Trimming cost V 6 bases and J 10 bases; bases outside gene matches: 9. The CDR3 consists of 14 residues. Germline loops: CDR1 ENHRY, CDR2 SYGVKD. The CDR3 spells CAISPRDRNSPLHF. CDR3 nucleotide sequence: TGTGCCATCAGCCCCCGGGACAGAAACTCACCCCTCCACTTT.